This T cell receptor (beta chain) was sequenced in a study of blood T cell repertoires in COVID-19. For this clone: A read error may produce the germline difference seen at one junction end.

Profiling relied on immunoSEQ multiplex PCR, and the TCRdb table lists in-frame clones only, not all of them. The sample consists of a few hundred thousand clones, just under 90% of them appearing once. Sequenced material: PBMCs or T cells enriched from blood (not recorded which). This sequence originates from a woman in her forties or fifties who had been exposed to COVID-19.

The CDR3 sequence is CASSEDTGGREKLFF. For the CDR3, the DNA is TGTGCCAGCAGCGAAGACACAGGGGGAAGAGAAAAACTGTTTTTT. The rearrangement uses TRBV2 and TRBJ1-4; 8 bases align to TRBD1. The length of the CDR3 is 15 residues. Germline assignment: CDR1 SNHLY and CDR2 FYNNEI.